This TCR beta chain was found in a study of blood T cell repertoires in COVID-19 (dated by TCRdb to the early 2020s). About the study as a whole: Samples covering the acute and convalescent phases of COVID-19 were provided by collaborators in the United States, Italy and Spain. The material from the prospective study consisted of cDNA or gDNA derived from T cells, B-cell-depleted T cells, or PBMCs. Samples came from the ongoing ImmuneRACE study (first 160 participants) plus 1,254 subjects from 6 global collaborators. Where available, HLA class I and class II types were obtained from metadata supplied by the sample provider rather than from assay-based typing. The repertoires were released in a freely available public database meant as a resource for research on the immune response to SARS-CoV-2. The dataset comprised deeply sampled blood TCRbeta repertoires from subjects exposed to, actively infected with, or recovered from COVID-19. The sample metadata nearly always contained a de-identified subject ID, COVID-19 status, age in years and sex.

This clone has only one observation. The antigen it binds to is not known. The record has no base qualities; no much larger clone is one base away. TCRbeta CDR3 regions were amplified from genomic DNA by means of the immunoSEQ Assay, a bias-controlled multiplex PCR. In the original analysis: The number of nucleated cells in each sample was estimated from the amplification of reference gene primers within the assay. Sequence reads were collapsed and filtered to measure the absolute abundance of every unique TCRbeta CDR3 rearrangement. Productive Simpson clonality was computed per sample as the square root of Simpson's diversity index over productive rearrangements. As stored in TCRdb, this immuneACCESS dataset retains in-frame rearrangements with V and J assigned. A fraction of the clones does not appear; measured against another copy, unresolved V genes explain less than half of the discrepancy, and the remainder lacks a known reason. Clonal size and the V and J genes are those of that table, whereas D and trimming came from the DNA. The sample yields approximately 11,000 clones; 75% to 90% were counted once. The top ten hold 6.5% to 9.5% of the sample.

Each collaborating institution followed its own protocols to collect whole blood in K2EDTA tubes. For TCRbeta analysis, collaborator samples were shipped as frozen whole blood, as isolated PBMCs, or as DNA extracted from either sample type. Points the paper makes about the study in general: The amount of clinical and demographic metadata varied by source and participant and was provided uncurated.

The CDR3 sequence holds 16 residues, the cysteine and phenylalanine included. The kept DNA is CDR3 alone, 48 bases in frame from the first base. Looking up the germline V gene yields CDR1 SGHRS and CDR2 YFSETQ. Trimmed from V: 1 base; trimmed from J: 3 bases; junction bases lacking a gene match: 7. The chain is made from TRBV5-1 and TRBJ2-1; TRBD2 aligns with 7 central bases. Sample: peripheral blood. This clonotype originated in a man aged 65 to 79 with active COVID-19. The CDR3 loop reads CASSLTQRGYYNEQFF. The DNA sequence reads TGCGCCAGCAGCTTGACGCAGCGGGGCTACTACAATGAGCAGTTCTTC.